Below, one T cell receptor beta chain is given with its context. What it binds is not known. This sample was included in a study of beta chain features in type 1 diabetes. For the study at large: Similarity in age, gender and cell yields was seen between patients and healthy donors. Study findings and constraints: In all four CD4+ subsets, TCRB CDR3 length was significantly, moderately reduced in type 1 diabetes.

It was via CD45RO/CCR7/CD25/CD127/CD95/CD27 that CD4+ naive, central memory, regulatory and stem cell-like memory cells were sorted. The ends were cut back, 3 bases at V and 4 bases at J, with 14 bases in the middle. Germline-derived CDR1 and CDR2 are SGHDT and YYEEEE. The CDR3 extends over 15 amino acids. The sequenced template was cDNA made from the entire isolated RNA. The protocol was immunoSEQ multiplex PCR, while the TCRdb copy is restricted to in-frame clones and leaves out a portion. The sample holds around 690,000 clones; over 10% are singletons and the top ten take roughly 0.12%. The source is a young man with type 1 diabetes. The chain is built from TRBV5-6 and TRBJ1-5; maybe TRBD1 (5 bases). Sequenced sample: naive CD4+ T cells from blood. The CDR3 sequence is CASSSSRGRNQPQHF. Written as DNA, the CDR3 is TGTGCCAGCAGCTCGTCGAGGGGCCGAAATCAGCCCCAGCATTTT. The full variable domain, in which reference TRBV5-6 and TRBJ1-5 provide the parts outside the CDR3, is DAGVTQSPTHLIKTRGQQVTLRCSPKSGHDTVSWYQQALGQGPQFIFQYYEEEERQRGNFPDRFSGHQFPNYSSELNVNALLLGDSALYLCASSSSRGRNQPQHFGDGTRLSIL.